This TCR beta chain was documented in a study of T cell repertoires in cytomegalovirus infection. TCRdb called the reads again in MiXCR, with one record for every CDR3 protein. This sample has about 140,000 distinct CDR3 sequences, with roughly 32% found just once. To note about this clonotype: The antigen is unknown.

This CDR3 has 17 residues. The V end lost 5 bases, the J end lost 3 bases, and 19 bases lay between the germline ends. Germline V gives CDR1 SEHNR, CDR2 FQNEAQ (reference sequence). The chain combines TRBV7-9 with TRBJ2-2; D remains ambiguous. The starting material was CD8+ T cells from cultured PBMCs, obtained from culture after CMV antigen stimulation. The clonotype comes from a human donor in good health (CMV status not recorded). Some clones in this sample may be carry-over from other donors' samples. The CDR3 DNA reads as TGTGCCAGCAGCCCTTTACCCCCGGGCGGACACACCGGGGAGCTGTTTTTT. Amino acid sequence: CASSPLPPGGHTGELFF.